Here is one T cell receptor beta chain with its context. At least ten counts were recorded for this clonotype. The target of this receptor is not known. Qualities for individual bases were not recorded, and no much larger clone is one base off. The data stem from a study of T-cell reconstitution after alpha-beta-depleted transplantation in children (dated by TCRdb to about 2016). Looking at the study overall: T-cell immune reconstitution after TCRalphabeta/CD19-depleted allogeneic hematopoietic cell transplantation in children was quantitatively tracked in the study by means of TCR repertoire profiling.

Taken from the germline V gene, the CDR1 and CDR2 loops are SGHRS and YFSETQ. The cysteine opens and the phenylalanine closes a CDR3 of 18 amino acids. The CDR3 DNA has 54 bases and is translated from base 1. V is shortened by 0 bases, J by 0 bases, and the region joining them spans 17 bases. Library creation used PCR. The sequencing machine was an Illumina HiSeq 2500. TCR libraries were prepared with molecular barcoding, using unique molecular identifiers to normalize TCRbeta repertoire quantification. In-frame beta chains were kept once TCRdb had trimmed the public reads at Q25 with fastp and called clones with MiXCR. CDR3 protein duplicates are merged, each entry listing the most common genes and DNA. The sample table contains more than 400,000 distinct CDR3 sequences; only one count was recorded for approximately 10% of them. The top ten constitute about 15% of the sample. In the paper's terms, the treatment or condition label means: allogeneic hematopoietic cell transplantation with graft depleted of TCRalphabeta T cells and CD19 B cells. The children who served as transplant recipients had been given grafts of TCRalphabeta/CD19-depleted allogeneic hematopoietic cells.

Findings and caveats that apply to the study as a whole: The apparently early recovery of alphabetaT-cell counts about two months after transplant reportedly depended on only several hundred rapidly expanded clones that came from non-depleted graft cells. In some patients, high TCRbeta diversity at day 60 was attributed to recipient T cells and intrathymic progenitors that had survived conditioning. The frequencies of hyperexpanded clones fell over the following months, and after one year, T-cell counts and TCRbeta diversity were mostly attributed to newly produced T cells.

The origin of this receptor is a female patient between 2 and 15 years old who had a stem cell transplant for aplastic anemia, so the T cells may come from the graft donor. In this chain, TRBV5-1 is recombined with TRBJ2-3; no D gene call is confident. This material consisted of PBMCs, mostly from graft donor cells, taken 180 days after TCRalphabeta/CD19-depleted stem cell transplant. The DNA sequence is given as TGCGCCAGCAGCTTGGGGTTGTTGGGCATCCAAAGCACAGATACGCAGTATTTT. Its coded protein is CASSLGLLGIQSTDTQYF.